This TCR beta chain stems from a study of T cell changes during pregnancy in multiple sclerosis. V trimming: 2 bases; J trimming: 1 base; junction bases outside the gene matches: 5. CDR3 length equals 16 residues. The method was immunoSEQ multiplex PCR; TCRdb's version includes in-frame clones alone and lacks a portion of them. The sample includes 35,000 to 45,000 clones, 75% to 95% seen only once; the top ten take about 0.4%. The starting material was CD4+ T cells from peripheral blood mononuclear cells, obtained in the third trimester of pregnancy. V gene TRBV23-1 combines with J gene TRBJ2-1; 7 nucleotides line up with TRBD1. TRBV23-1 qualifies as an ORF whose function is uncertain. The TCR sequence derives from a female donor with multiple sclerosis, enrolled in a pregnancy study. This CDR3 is CASSQPDRESYNEQFF. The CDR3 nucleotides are TGCGCCAGCAGTCAACCCGACAGGGAGTCCTACAATGAGCAGTTCTTC.